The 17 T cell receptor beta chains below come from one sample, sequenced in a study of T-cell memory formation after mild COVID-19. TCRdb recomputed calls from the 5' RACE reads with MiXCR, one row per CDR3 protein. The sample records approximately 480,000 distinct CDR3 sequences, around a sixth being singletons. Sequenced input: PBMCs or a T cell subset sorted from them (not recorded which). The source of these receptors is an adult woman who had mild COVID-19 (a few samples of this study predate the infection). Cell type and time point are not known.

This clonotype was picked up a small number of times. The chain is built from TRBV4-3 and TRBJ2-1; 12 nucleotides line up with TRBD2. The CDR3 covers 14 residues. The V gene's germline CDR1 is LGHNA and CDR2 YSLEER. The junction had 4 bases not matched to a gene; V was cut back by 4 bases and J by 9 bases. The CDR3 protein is CASSPGLAGFEQFF. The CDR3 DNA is TGCGCCAGCAGCCCCGGACTAGCGGGATTTGAGCAGTTCTTC.

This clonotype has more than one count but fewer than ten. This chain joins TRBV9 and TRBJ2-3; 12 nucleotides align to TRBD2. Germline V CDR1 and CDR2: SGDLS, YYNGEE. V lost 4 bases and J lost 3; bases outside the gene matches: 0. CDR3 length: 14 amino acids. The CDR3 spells CASSTSGGTDTQYF. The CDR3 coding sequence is TGTGCCAGCAGCACTAGCGGGGGGACAGATACGCAGTATTTT.

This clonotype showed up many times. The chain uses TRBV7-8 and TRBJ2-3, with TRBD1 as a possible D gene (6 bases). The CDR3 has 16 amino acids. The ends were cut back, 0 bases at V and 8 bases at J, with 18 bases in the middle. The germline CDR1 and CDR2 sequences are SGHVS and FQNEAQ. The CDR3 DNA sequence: TGTGCCAGCAGCTTAGCGCGGTCAAACACACAGGGTACGCAGTATTTT. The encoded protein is CASSLARSNTQGTQYF. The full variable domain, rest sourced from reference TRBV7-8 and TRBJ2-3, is GAGVSQSPRYKVAKRGQDVALRCDPISGHVSLFWYQQALGQGPEFLTYFQNEAQLDKSGLPSDRFFAERPEGSVSTLKIQRTQQEDSAVYLCASSLARSNTQGTQYFGPGTRLTVL.

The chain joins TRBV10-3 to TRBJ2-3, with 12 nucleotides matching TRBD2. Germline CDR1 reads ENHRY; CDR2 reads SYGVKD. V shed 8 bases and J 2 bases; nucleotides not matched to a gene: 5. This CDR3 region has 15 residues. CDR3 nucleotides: TGTGCCATCTCACTAGCGGGGGGTTCCACAGATACGCAGTATTTT. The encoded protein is CAISLAGGSTDTQYF.

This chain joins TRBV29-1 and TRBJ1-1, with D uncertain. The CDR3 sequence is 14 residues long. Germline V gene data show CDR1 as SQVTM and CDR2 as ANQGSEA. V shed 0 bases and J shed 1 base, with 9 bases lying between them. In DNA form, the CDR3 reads TGCAGCGTTGAAGAGGGGTCCGGGAACACTGAAGCTTTCTTT. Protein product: CSVEEGSGNTEAFF.

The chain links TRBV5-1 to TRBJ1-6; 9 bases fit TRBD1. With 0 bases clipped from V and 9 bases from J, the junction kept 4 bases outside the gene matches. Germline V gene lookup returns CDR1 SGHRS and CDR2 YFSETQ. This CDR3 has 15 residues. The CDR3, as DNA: TGCGCCAGCAGCTTGGCACAGGGGGCAGGTTCACCCCTCCACTTT. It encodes CASSLAQGAGSPLHF.

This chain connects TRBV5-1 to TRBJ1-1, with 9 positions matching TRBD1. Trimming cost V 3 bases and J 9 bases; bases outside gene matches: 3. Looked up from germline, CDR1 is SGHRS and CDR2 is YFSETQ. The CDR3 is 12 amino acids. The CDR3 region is CASSSGTGQAFF. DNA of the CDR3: TGCGCCAGCAGCTCGGGGACAGGGCAAGCTTTCTTT.

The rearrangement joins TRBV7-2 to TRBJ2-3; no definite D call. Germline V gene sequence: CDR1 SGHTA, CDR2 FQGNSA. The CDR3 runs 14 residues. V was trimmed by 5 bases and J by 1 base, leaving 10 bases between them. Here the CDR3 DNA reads TGTGCCAGCAGCCCAGTTCAGGGCACAGATACGCAGTATTTT. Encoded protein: CASSPVQGTDTQYF. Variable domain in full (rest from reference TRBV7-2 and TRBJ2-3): GAGVSQSPSNKVTEKGKDVELRCDPISGHTALYWYRQSLGQGLEFLIYFQGNSAPDKSGLPSDRFSAERTGGSVSTLTIQRTQQEDSAVYLCASSPVQGTDTQYFGPGTRLTVL.

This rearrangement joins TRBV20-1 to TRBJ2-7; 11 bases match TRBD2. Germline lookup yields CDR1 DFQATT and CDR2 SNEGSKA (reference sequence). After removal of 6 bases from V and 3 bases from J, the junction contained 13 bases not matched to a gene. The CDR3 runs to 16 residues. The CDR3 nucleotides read TGCAGTGCCCAACCCCCACTAGCGGGGGACCTCTACGAGCAGTACTTC. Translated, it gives CSAQPPLAGDLYEQYF.

CDR3 in amino acids: CASNTNVDTQYF. CDR3 bases: TGTGCCAGCAATACCAACGTAGATACGCAGTATTTT. V gene TRBV12-3 or TRBV12-4 combines with J gene TRBJ2-3; no clear D gene. Trimming took 7 bases from V and 5 from J, leaving 10 bases between them. The CDR3 contains 12 residues.

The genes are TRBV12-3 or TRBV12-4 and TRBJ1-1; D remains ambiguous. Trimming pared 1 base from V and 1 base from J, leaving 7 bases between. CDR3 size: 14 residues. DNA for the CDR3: TGTGCCAGCAGTTTAGAGACGCGGAACACTGAAGCTTTCTTT. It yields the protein CASSLETRNTEAFF.

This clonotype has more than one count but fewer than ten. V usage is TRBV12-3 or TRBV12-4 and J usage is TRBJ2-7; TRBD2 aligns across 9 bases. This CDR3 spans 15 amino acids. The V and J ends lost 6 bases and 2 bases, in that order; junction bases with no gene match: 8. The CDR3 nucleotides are TGTGCCAGCAGATCCGGGACTAGCTATGCCTACGAGCAGTACTTC. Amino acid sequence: CASRSGTSYAYEQYF.

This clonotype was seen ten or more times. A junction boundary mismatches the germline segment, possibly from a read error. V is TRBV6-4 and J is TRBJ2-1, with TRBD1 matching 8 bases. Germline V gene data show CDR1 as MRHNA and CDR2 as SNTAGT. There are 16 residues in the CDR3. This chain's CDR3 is CASSDSSPGQGPELVF. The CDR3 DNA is TGTGCCAGCAGTGACTCCAGCCCAGGACAGGGTCCCGAATTGGTCTTC.

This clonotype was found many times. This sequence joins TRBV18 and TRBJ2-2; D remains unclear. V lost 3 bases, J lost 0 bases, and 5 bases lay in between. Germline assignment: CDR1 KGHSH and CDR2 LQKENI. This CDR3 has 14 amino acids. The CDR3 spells CASSPVANTGELFF. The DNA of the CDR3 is TGTGCCAGCTCACCTGTAGCGAACACCGGGGAGCTGTTTTTT.

The CDR3 protein is CASSLAGLAGGPTGELFF. CDR3 DNA: TGTGCCAGCAGTTTAGCTGGACTAGCGGGAGGACCCACCGGGGAGCTGTTTTTT. The gene calls are TRBV12-3 or TRBV12-4 and TRBJ2-2, with 14 bases matching TRBD2. This CDR3 region has 18 residues. Trimming removed 0 bases from V and 4 bases from J; junction bases left unmatched: 4.

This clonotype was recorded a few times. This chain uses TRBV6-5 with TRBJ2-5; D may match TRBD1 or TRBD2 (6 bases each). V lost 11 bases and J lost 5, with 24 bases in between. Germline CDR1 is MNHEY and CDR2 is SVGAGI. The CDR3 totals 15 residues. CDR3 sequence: CAAQPGAMGGETQYF. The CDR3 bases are TGTGCCGCCCAGCCGGGGGCCATGGGTGGGGAGACCCAGTACTTC.

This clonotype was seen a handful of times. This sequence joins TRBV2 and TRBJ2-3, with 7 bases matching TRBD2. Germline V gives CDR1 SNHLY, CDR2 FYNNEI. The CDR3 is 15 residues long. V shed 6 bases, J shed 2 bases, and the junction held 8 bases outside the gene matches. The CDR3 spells CASSPGTTYTDTQYF. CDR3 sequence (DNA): TGTGCCAGCAGCCCCGGGACTACCTACACAGATACGCAGTATTTT.